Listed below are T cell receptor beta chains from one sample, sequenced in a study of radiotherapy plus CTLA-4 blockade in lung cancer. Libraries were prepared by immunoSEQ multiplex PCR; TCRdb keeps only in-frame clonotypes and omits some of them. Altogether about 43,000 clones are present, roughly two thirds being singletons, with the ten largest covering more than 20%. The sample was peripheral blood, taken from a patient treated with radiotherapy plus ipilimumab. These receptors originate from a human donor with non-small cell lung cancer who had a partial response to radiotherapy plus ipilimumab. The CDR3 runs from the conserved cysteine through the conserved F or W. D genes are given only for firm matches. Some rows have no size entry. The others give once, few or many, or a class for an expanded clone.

cdr3_aa: CASRLQGNTGELFF
cdr3_nt: TGTGCCAGTCGATTACAGGGGAACACCGGGGAGCTGTTTTTT
d_call: -
j_call: TRBJ2-2
clone_size: -
v_call: TRBV6-1

cdr3_aa: CAVQRDQETQYF
cdr3_nt: TGTGCCGTCCAGCGGGACCAAGAGACCCAGTACTTC
d_call: -
j_call: TRBJ2-5
clone_size: -
v_call: TRBV30

cdr3_aa: CASSHESPDTQYF
cdr3_nt: TGCGCCAGCAGCCACGAGTCCCCAGATACGCAGTATTTT
d_call: -
j_call: TRBJ2-3
clone_size: -
v_call: TRBV4-3

cdr3_aa: CASSETGRGFF
cdr3_nt: TGTGCCAGCAGTGAAACGGGGCGGGGGTTCTTC
d_call: -
j_call: TRBJ2-1
clone_size: few
v_call: TRBV6-1

cdr3_aa: CASRMDSSNQPQHF
cdr3_nt: TGTGCCAGCAGGATGGACAGCTCAAATCAGCCCCAGCATTTT
d_call: -
j_call: TRBJ1-5
clone_size: -
v_call: TRBV2

cdr3_aa: CASSDFRYNEQFF
cdr3_nt: TGTGCCAGCAGTGATTTTCGCTACAATGAGCAGTTCTTC
d_call: -
j_call: TRBJ2-1
clone_size: -
v_call: TRBV2

cdr3_aa: CASSPGTSGYEQYF
cdr3_nt: TGTGCCAGTTCCCCCGGGACTAGCGGCTACGAGCAGTACTTC
d_call: TRBD2
j_call: TRBJ2-7
clone_size: few
v_call: TRBV7-9

cdr3_aa: CATSRDGTGDINYGYTF
cdr3_nt: TGTGCCACCAGCAGAGATGGGACAGGGGACATTAACTATGGCTACACCTTC
d_call: TRBD1
j_call: TRBJ1-2
clone_size: -
v_call: TRBV15

cdr3_aa: CASSQGPGRNTEAFF
cdr3_nt: TGTGCCAGCAGCCAAGGTCCAGGGCGAAACACTGAAGCTTTCTTT
d_call: -
j_call: TRBJ1-1
clone_size: -
v_call: TRBV4-2

cdr3_aa: CASSQERRNPWETQYF
cdr3_nt: TGTGCCAGCAGCCAAGAAAGGCGGAATCCTTGGGAGACCCAGTACTTC
d_call: -
j_call: TRBJ2-5
clone_size: few
v_call: TRBV4-2

cdr3_aa: CASSRKAGSSYEQYF
cdr3_nt: TGTGCCAGCAGTCGAAAAGCGGGGAGCTCCTACGAGCAGTACTTC
d_call: TRBD2
j_call: TRBJ2-7
clone_size: -
v_call: TRBV6-1

cdr3_aa: CASSRGQGTDGYTF
cdr3_nt: TGCGCCAGCAGCCGGGGACAGGGGACGGATGGCTACACCTTC
d_call: TRBD1
j_call: TRBJ1-2
clone_size: few
v_call: TRBV5-1

cdr3_aa: CASTASGASYNEQFF
cdr3_nt: TGTGCCAGCACCGCTAGCGGGGCCTCTTACAATGAGCAGTTCTTC
d_call: TRBD2
j_call: TRBJ2-1
clone_size: -
v_call: TRBV7-3

cdr3_aa: CASSVGAGGEQYF
cdr3_nt: TGTGCCAGCAGTGTTGGGGCCGGGGGCGAGCAGTACTTC
d_call: -
j_call: TRBJ2-7
clone_size: few
v_call: TRBV6-1

cdr3_aa: CASGQQGFTEAFF
cdr3_nt: TGTGCTAGTGGTCAACAGGGGTTCACTGAAGCTTTCTTT
d_call: TRBD1
j_call: TRBJ1-1
clone_size: many
v_call: TRBV12-5

cdr3_aa: CASSPPVSGEAFF
cdr3_nt: TGTGCCAGCTCACCACCGGTCTCCGGTGAAGCTTTCTTT
d_call: -
j_call: TRBJ1-1
clone_size: -
v_call: TRBV18

cdr3_aa: CASSFRGPLHF
cdr3_nt: TGTGCCAGCAGCTTCAGAGGACCCCTCCACTTT
d_call: -
j_call: TRBJ1-6
clone_size: -
v_call: TRBV7-9

cdr3_aa: CSVDDNPGANVLTF
cdr3_nt: TGCAGCGTTGATGACAATCCCGGGGCCAACGTCCTGACTTTC
d_call: -
j_call: TRBJ2-6
clone_size: -
v_call: TRBV29-1

cdr3_aa: CASSLERQGGEQYF
cdr3_nt: TGTGCCAGCAGCTTAGAGAGACAGGGGGGAGAGCAGTACTTC
d_call: TRBD1
j_call: TRBJ2-7
clone_size: -
v_call: TRBV11-2

cdr3_aa: CASRRRQGDEYEQYF
cdr3_nt: TGTGCCAGCAGGAGACGACAGGGGGATGAGTACGAGCAGTACTTC
d_call: TRBD1
j_call: TRBJ2-7
clone_size: -
v_call: TRBV27

cdr3_aa: CASSLKGAGEKLFF
cdr3_nt: TGTGCCAGCAGCTTAAAGGGGGCGGGGGAAAAACTGTTTTTT
d_call: TRBD1
j_call: TRBJ1-4
clone_size: few
v_call: TRBV5-6

cdr3_aa: CASRPTGNKNYGYTF
cdr3_nt: TGTGCCAGCAGACCTACAGGAAATAAGAACTATGGCTACACCTTC
d_call: -
j_call: TRBJ1-2
clone_size: -
v_call: TRBV6-1

cdr3_aa: CASSPEDDAGYGYTF
cdr3_nt: TGTGCCAGCTCACCCGAGGACGATGCAGGGTATGGCTACACCTTC
d_call: -
j_call: TRBJ1-2
clone_size: -
v_call: TRBV18

cdr3_aa: CASSEEVAGFYNEQFF
cdr3_nt: TGTGCCAGCAGTGAAGAGGTTGCGGGGTTCTACAATGAGCAGTTCTTC
d_call: -
j_call: TRBJ2-1
clone_size: -
v_call: TRBV6-1

cdr3_aa: CASSSGTSSYNEQFF
cdr3_nt: TGTGCCAGCAGCTCCGGGACTAGCTCCTACAATGAGCAGTTCTTC
d_call: TRBD2
j_call: TRBJ2-1
clone_size: -
v_call: TRBV7-2

cdr3_aa: CASSEIMTANTEAFF
cdr3_nt: TGTGCCAGCAGCGAGATTATGACAGCGAACACTGAAGCTTTCTTT
d_call: -
j_call: TRBJ1-1
clone_size: -
v_call: TRBV7-9

cdr3_aa: CASSLGRPGYNEQFF
cdr3_nt: TGCGCCAGCAGCTTGGGACGGCCGGGGTACAATGAGCAGTTCTTC
d_call: -
j_call: TRBJ2-1
clone_size: -
v_call: TRBV5-1

cdr3_aa: CASRRGGNRNTEAFF
cdr3_nt: TGTGCCAGTAGGCGAGGGGGCAATAGGAACACTGAAGCTTTCTTT
d_call: TRBD1
j_call: TRBJ1-1
clone_size: many
v_call: TRBV6-5

cdr3_aa: CASSLATTQGYTF
cdr3_nt: TGTGCCAGCAGCTTAGCAACAACACAGGGCTACACCTTC
d_call: -
j_call: TRBJ1-2
clone_size: few
v_call: TRBV7-3

cdr3_aa: CASSYFSPEQGTEAFF
cdr3_nt: TGTGCCAGCAGTTACTTCAGCCCGGAACAGGGCACTGAAGCTTTCTTT
d_call: -
j_call: TRBJ1-1
clone_size: -
v_call: TRBV6-5

cdr3_aa: CASSRTGSSYEQYF
cdr3_nt: TGTGCCAGTAGTAGGACAGGGTCCTCCTACGAGCAGTACTTC
d_call: TRBD1
j_call: TRBJ2-7
clone_size: -
v_call: TRBV19

cdr3_aa: CASSLRDRGSYTF
cdr3_nt: TGTGCCAGTAGTCTCCGGGACAGGGGTTCCTACACCTTC
d_call: TRBD1
j_call: TRBJ1-2
clone_size: few
v_call: TRBV19

cdr3_aa: CSVAQGAVTDTQYF
cdr3_nt: TGCAGCGTTGCACAGGGGGCGGTCACAGATACGCAGTATTTT
d_call: TRBD1
j_call: TRBJ2-3
clone_size: -
v_call: TRBV29-1

cdr3_aa: CSVERAGQGGGYTF
cdr3_nt: TGCAGCGTTGAGAGAGCCGGACAGGGGGGAGGCTACACCTTC
d_call: TRBD1
j_call: TRBJ1-2
clone_size: -
v_call: TRBV29-1

cdr3_aa: CASSTTSGRFDEQFF
cdr3_nt: TGCGCCAGCAGCACGACTAGCGGGAGGTTCGATGAGCAGTTCTTC
d_call: TRBD2
j_call: TRBJ2-1
clone_size: few
v_call: TRBV4-1

cdr3_aa: CASSERTGPGANVLTF
cdr3_nt: TGTGCCAGCAGTGAACGGACAGGACCCGGGGCCAACGTCCTGACTTTC
d_call: TRBD1
j_call: TRBJ2-6
clone_size: -
v_call: TRBV25-1

cdr3_aa: CASSVEGLNTGELFF
cdr3_nt: TGTGCCAGCAGCGTAGAGGGACTGAACACCGGGGAGCTGTTTTTT
d_call: -
j_call: TRBJ2-2
clone_size: -
v_call: TRBV9

cdr3_aa: CASSSGMPYEQYF
cdr3_nt: TGTGCCAGCAGCTCCGGGATGCCCTACGAGCAGTACTTC
d_call: -
j_call: TRBJ2-7
clone_size: -
v_call: TRBV11-1

cdr3_aa: CASSTGSGNTIYF
cdr3_nt: TGTGCCAGCTCGACAGGGTCTGGAAACACCATATATTTT
d_call: TRBD1
j_call: TRBJ1-3
clone_size: -
v_call: TRBV18

cdr3_aa: CASHSTGSGNEQFF
cdr3_nt: TGTGCCAGCCACTCTACCGGGAGTGGGAATGAGCAGTTCTTC
d_call: -
j_call: TRBJ2-1
clone_size: -
v_call: TRBV18

cdr3_aa: CASSLGAAGTDTQYF
cdr3_nt: TGCGCCAGCAGCTTGGGTGCGGCAGGCACAGATACGCAGTATTTT
d_call: -
j_call: TRBJ2-3
clone_size: few
v_call: TRBV5-1

cdr3_aa: CASSPPGGAQYF
cdr3_nt: TGTGCCAGCAGCCCTCCAGGGGGCGCCCAGTACTTC
d_call: TRBD1
j_call: TRBJ2-5
clone_size: -
v_call: TRBV11-2